Reported below is one T cell receptor (beta chain). Germline V CDR1 and CDR2: SGHVS, FNYEAQ. CDR3 length: 15 residues. V shed 3 bases and J shed 6 bases, with 17 bases lying between them. Relying on iRepertoire HTBI primers and Arm-PCR of CDR3 regions, the team built TCR beta libraries. TCRdb itself ran the multiplex PCR reads through MiXCR, one entry per CDR3 protein. The sample includes more than 350,000 distinct CDR3 sequences, 20% to 25% of them seen just once. The data belong to a study of regulatory T cells in long-lasting Graves disease. Time point of the sample: persistent/refractory GD, antithyroid drugs over 5 years with positive TRAb. The TCR library was made from RNA that had been extracted from PBMCs in TRIzol.

This clonotype was sampled from a female donor with Graves disease. Sequencing used peripheral blood mononuclear cells (PBMCs), obtained when the disease was refractory, from a patient treated with antithyroid drugs. V and J are TRBV7-6 and TRBJ1-1; D call uncertain. CDR3 protein: CASSFSLAGSAEAFF. CDR3 nucleotides: TGTGCCAGCAGCTTTAGTTTAGCGGGGAGCGCTGAAGCTTTCTTT.